This T cell receptor beta chain is drawn from a study of CD8+CD57+ T cells in acquired aplastic anemia. Genomic DNA templated the TCR beta VDJ and CDR3 profiling. One entry per CDR3 protein, called by TCRdb with MiXCR from the reads. In the table there are some 200,000 distinct CDR3 sequences, under 55% of which are singletons. The CDR3 loop spans 15 amino acids. Looked up from germline, CDR1 is SGHRS and CDR2 is YFSETQ. Comment on this clonotype: Its specificity is unknown. Germline and junction disagree at one end, which may indicate a read error.

Those patients picked for sequencing had displayed CD8+CD57+ cell expansion on flow cytometry. Study conclusions and caveats: Shared by patients and controls, 25 to 30 CD8+ CDR3s were abundant in patients.

The chain uses TRBV5-1 and TRBJ2-2, with 10 bases lining up with TRBD2. This sequence was found in a human donor with aplastic anemia. The sequenced material came from sorted CD4+, CD8+, or CD8+CD57+ T cells (not recorded which) from PBMCs. Here the CDR3 DNA reads TGCGCCAGCAGGTGGACTAGCGGCGACACCGGGGAGCCGTTTTTT. Encoded protein: CASRWTSGDTGEPFF.